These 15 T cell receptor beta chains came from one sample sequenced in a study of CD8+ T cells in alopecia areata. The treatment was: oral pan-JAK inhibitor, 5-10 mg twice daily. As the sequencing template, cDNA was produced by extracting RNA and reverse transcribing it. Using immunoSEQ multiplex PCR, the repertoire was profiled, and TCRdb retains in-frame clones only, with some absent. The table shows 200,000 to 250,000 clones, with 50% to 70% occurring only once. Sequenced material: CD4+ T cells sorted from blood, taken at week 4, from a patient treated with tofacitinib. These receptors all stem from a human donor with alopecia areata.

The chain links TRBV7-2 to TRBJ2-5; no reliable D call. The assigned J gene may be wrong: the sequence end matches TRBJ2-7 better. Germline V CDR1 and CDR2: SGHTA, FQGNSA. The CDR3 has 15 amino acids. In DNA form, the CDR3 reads TGTGCCAGCAGCTTAGGGCTATATACTACCTACGAGCAGTACTTC. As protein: CASSLGLYTTYEQYF.

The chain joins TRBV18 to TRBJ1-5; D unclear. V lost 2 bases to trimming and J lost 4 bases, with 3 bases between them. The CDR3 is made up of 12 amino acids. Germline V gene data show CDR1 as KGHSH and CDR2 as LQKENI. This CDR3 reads CASSPSNQPQHF. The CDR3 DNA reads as TGTGCCAGCTCACCAAGTAATCAGCCCCAGCATTTT. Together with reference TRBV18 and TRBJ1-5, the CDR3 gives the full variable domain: NAGVMQNPRHLVRRRGQEARLRCSPMKGHSHVYWYRQLPEEGLKFMVYLQKENIIDESGMPKERFSAEFPKEGPSILRIQQVVRGDSAAYFCASSPSNQPQHFGDGTRLSIL.

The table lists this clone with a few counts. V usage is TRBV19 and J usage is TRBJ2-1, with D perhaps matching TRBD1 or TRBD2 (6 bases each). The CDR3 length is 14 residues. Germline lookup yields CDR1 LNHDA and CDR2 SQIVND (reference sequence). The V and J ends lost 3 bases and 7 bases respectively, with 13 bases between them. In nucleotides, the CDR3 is TGTGCCAGTAGTATGGGGGGCCAGCTAAATGAGCAGTTCTTC. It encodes CASSMGGQLNEQFF.

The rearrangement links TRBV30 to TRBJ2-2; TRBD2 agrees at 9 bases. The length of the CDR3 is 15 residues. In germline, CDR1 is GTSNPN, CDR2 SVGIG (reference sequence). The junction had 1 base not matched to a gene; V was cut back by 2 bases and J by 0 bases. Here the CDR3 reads CAWSLAGANTGELFF. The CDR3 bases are TGTGCCTGGAGTTTAGCGGGGGCGAACACCGGGGAGCTGTTTTTT.

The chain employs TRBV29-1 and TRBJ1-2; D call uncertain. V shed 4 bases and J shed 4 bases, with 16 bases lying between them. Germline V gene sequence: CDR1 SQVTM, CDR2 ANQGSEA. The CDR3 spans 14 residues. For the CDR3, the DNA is TGCAGCGTTGGAGCCTTAGGCAGTCCCTATGGCTACACCTTC. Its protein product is CSVGALGSPYGYTF.

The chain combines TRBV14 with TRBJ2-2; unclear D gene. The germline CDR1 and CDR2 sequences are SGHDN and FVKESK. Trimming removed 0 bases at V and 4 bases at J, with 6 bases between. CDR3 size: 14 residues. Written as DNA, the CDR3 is TGTGCCAGCAGCCAAGACATTGCCACCGGGGAGCTGTTTTTT. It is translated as CASSQDIATGELFF.

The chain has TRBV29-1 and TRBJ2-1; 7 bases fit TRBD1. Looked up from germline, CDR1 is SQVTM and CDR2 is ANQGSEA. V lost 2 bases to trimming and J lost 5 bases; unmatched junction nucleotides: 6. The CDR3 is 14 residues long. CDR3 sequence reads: CSVESGRGNNEQFF. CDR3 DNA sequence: TGCAGCGTTGAATCGGGCAGGGGGAACAATGAGCAGTTCTTC.

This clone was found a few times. CDR3 region: CASSVGQGSGNTIYF. In nucleotides, the CDR3 is TGTGCCAGCAGCGTAGGACAGGGCTCTGGAAACACCATATATTTT. The rearrangement links TRBV9 to TRBJ1-3, with TRBD1 matching over 7 bases. Germline CDR1 is SGDLS and CDR2 is YYNGEE. CDR3 length equals 15 residues. J lost 0 bases, V lost 0 bases, and 0 bases had no gene match.

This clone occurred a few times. The CDR3: CASSTGTGSWNSKNIQYF. CDR3 DNA sequence: TGTGCCAGTAGTACGGGGACAGGGTCGTGGAACTCCAAAAACATTCAGTACTTC. The rearrangement joins TRBV19 to TRBJ2-4; TRBD1 aligns across 9 bases. Germline CDR1 reads LNHDA; CDR2 reads SQIVND (reference sequence). J lost 2 bases, V lost 4 bases, and 12 bases had no gene match. This CDR3 has 18 residues.

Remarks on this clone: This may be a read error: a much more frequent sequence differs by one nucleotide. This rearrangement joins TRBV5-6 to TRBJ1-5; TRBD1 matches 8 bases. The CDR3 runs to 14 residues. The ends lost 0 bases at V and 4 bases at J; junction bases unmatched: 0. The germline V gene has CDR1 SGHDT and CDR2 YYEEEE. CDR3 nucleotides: TGTGCCAGCAGCTTGGGGACAGGGAATCAGCCCCAGCATTTT. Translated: CASSLGTGNQPQHF.

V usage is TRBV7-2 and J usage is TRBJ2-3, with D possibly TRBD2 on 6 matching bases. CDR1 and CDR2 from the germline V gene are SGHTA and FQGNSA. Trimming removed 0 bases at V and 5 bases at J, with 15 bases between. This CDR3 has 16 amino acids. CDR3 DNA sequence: TGTGCCAGCAGCTTAGCTATAGGGGCGGGGCTAGATACGCAGTATTTT. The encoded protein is CASSLAIGAGLDTQYF.

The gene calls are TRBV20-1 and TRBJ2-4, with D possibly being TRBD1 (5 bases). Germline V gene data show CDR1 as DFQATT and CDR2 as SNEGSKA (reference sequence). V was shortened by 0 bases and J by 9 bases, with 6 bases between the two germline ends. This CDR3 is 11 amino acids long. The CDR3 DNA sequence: TGCAGTGCTAGAGAAAGGGGCATTCAGTACTTC. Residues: CSARERGIQYF.

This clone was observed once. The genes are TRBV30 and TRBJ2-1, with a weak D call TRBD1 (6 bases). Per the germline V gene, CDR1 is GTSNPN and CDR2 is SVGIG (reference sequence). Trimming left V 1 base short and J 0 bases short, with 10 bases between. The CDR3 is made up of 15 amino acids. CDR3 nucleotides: TGTGCCTGGAGTGAAAGGGGGACCTCCTACAATGAGCAGTTCTTC. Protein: CAWSERGTSYNEQFF.

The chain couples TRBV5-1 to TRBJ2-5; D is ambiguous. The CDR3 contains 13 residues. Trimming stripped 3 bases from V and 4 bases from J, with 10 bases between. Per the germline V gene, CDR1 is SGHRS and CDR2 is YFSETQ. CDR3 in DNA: TGCGCCAGCAGCTCCGTGGCAGGAGAGACCCAGTACTTC. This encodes CASSSVAGETQYF.

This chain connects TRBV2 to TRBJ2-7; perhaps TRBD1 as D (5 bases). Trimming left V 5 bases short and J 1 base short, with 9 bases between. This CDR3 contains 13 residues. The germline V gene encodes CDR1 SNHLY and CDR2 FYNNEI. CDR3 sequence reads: CASSYQGSYEQYF. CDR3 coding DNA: TGTGCCAGCAGTTACCAGGGATCCTACGAGCAGTACTTC. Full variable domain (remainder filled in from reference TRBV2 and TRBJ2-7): EPEVTQTPSHQVTQMGQEVILRCVPISNHLYFYWYRQILGQKVEFLVSFYNNEISEKSEIFDDQFSVERPDGSNFTLKIRSTKLEDSAMYFCASSYQGSYEQYFGPGTRLTVT.